One and the same sample provided the 27 T cell receptor beta chains below, sequenced in a study of Graves' ophthalmopathy and Graves' hyperthyroidism. Transcripts of RNA were the source for amplifying TCR beta CDR3 regions. In the first round, RT-PCR was carried out with HTBI primers, and a multiplex PCR formed the second round. From the multiplex PCR reads, TCRdb called clonotypes with MiXCR, one entry per CDR3 protein. This repertoire shows about 660,000 distinct CDR3 sequences, approximately 39% found once; its top ten account for 2.5% to 3.5%. Input material: peripheral blood. These TCRs come from an adult man with Graves' ophthalmopathy.

There are many counts of this clonotype. This rearrangement joins TRBV5-8 to TRBJ1-1; D ambiguous. Trimming cost V 0 bases and J 6 bases, with 9 bases left between them. CDR3 length: 13 amino acids. Germline V gene lookup returns CDR1 SGHTS and CDR2 YDEGEE. In DNA form, the CDR3 reads TGTGCCAGCAGCTTGGTCGCCAGGTCTGAAGCTTTCTTT. It is translated as CASSLVARSEAFF. The full variable domain, in which reference TRBV5-8 and TRBJ1-1 provide the parts outside the CDR3, is EAGVTQSPTHLIKTRGQQATLRCSPISGHTSVYWYQQALGLGLQFLLWYDEGEERNRGNFPPRFSGRQFPNYSSELNVNALELEDSALYLCASSLVARSEAFFGQGTRLTVV.

The V call is TRBV5-1, the J call TRBJ1-2; 11 bases align to TRBD1. From germline, CDR1 is SGHRS and CDR2 YFSETQ. Losses at the gene ends were 4 bases for V and 4 bases for J; bases not matched to a gene: 6. The CDR3 contains 15 residues. The CDR3 reads CASSGGQGVVYGYTF. DNA of the CDR3: TGCGCCAGCAGCGGGGGACAGGGGGTAGTCTATGGCTACACCTTC.

This clonotype was picked up many times. The DNA for the CDR3 is TGTGCCAGCAGCTTGATAGCGGGTGGCCCTATCTACGAGCAGTACTTC. Its translation: CASSLIAGGPIYEQYF. V is TRBV4-2 and J is TRBJ2-7; 7 nucleotides agree with TRBD2. The CDR3 totals 16 residues. Per germline, CDR1 LGHNA and CDR2 YNFKEQ. Trimming took 5 bases from V and 3 from J; bases not matched to a gene: 13.

The chain has TRBV4-3 and TRBJ1-2; tentatively, D is TRBD1 (5 bases). CDR3 length: 17 amino acids. Per germline, CDR1 LGHNA and CDR2 YSLEER. The germline V and J ends were trimmed by 2 bases and 0 bases, with 16 bases remaining between them. CDR3 DNA sequence: TGCGCCAGCAGCCAAATTGGGGGAGCATACCCTAACTATGGCTACACCTTC. Translated, it gives CASSQIGGAYPNYGYTF.

The chain uses TRBV25-1 and TRBJ1-6, with TRBD1 matching over 8 bases. The length of the CDR3 is 14 residues. Per the germline V gene, CDR1 is MGHDK and CDR2 is SYGVNS. V was pared by 8 bases and J by 4 bases, with 4 bases of the junction left unmatched. The CDR3 here is CASVGDRYNSPLHF. CDR3 DNA: TGTGCCAGCGTGGGGGACAGGTATAATTCACCCCTCCACTTT. Variable domain in full (rest from reference TRBV25-1 and TRBJ1-6): EADIYQTPRYLVIGTGKKITLECSQTMGHDKMYWYQQDPGMELHLIHYSYGVNSTEKGDLSSESTVSRIRTEHFPLTLESARPSHTSQYLCASVGDRYNSPLHFGNGTRLTVT.

Comment on this clonotype: A much larger clone differs by one base, so this may be a read error. The chain has TRBV15 and TRBJ2-2, with D unclear. The CDR3 extends over 13 amino acids. Germline loops: CDR1 LNHNV, CDR2 YYDKDF (reference sequence). The V and J ends lost 8 bases and 5 bases respectively, with 12 bases between them. The chain's CDR3 is CATGSSGTGELFF. The CDR3 nucleotides read TGTGCCACCGGCTCATCAGGTACCGGGGAGCTGTTTTTT.

This clonotype was counted many times. The chain has TRBV9 and TRBJ2-5; D gene uncertain. The germline gives CDR1 SGDLS, CDR2 YYNGEE. V was clipped by 4 bases and J by 5 bases, with 12 bases between them. The CDR3 sequence is 13 residues long. The CDR3 nucleotides read TGTGCCAGCAGCAAAGGATTGCTGGAGACCCAGTACTTC. Its translation is CASSKGLLETQYF.

In its sample, this clonotype was seen a few times. The CDR3 loop is CASSFVGVPSGNTIYF. CDR3 DNA sequence: TGTGCCAGCAGTTTTGTGGGAGTACCTTCTGGAAACACCATATATTTT. The rearrangement links TRBV12-3 or TRBV12-4 to TRBJ1-3; D not certain. V was shortened by 3 bases and J by 1 base, with 13 bases between the two germline ends. The CDR3 contains 16 residues.

This clonotype was picked up a small number of times. The genes are TRBV14 and TRBJ2-2; D is possibly TRBD1 (5 bases). V lost 2 bases and J 2 bases, leaving 12 bases between the germline ends. CDR3 length equals 16 residues. Germline V gives CDR1 SGHDN, CDR2 FVKESK. CDR3 coding DNA: TGTGCCAGCAGCCAAAGCAGGGTTTTTAACACCGGGGAGCTGTTTTTT. Amino acids: CASSQSRVFNTGELFF.

This clonotype was detected ten times or more. V is TRBV25-1 and J is TRBJ1-2, with 8 bases lining up with TRBD1. Germline CDR1 MGHDK, CDR2 SYGVNS. Germline trimming cut 3 bases from V and 5 bases from J; bases unmatched to any gene: 8. The CDR3 is 15 amino acids. The CDR3 DNA reads as TGTGCCAGCAGTGAGACAGGGGTGTCCTGGTATGGCTACACCTTC. Its protein is CASSETGVSWYGYTF.

Note on this clonotype: This may come from a read error, since a much larger clone is one base off. The chain carries TRBV12-3 or TRBV12-4 and TRBJ2-5, with D possibly being TRBD1 (6 bases). This CDR3 region has 14 residues. V lost 6 bases and J 4 bases, leaving 15 bases between the germline ends. The CDR3 region is CASSMDSPGETQYF. CDR3 coding DNA: TGTGCCAGCAGCATGGACAGCCCGGGAGAGACCCAGTACTTC.

As for this clonotype: The missing conserved phenylalanine or tryptophan at the end of this CDR3 makes a read error likely. It is unclear where the CDR3 begins or ends on the DNA, so no DNA is shown, and the CDR3 is as TCRdb lists it. The chain joins TRBV11-2 to TRBJ1-4; TRBD1 is the table's D call and was not checked against the DNA. The CDR3 contains 8 residues when both ends are counted. Germline CDR1 and CDR2: SGHAT and FQNNGV. CDR3 loop: CATDRGMI.

The CDR3 is CSVLGTGDTGELFF. The CDR3 region has the DNA TGCAGCGTACTCGGGACAGGGGATACCGGGGAGCTGTTTTTT. The V call is TRBV29-1, the J call TRBJ2-2; TRBD1 matches at 10 bases. In germline, CDR1 is SQVTM, CDR2 ANQGSEA. Trimming at V came to 6 bases and at J to 5 bases, leaving 6 bases not matched to a gene. The CDR3 runs to 14 residues.

This clonotype was counted at least ten times. The chain has TRBV4-2 and TRBJ2-2, with 7 positions matching TRBD2. V gave up 3 bases and J gave up 7 bases; unmatched junction bases: 5. The CDR3 has 14 amino acids. CDR1 LGHNA and CDR2 YNFKEQ come from the germline V gene. DNA of the CDR3: TGTGCCAGCAGCCACAGTCGGGGGGACGGGGAGCTGTTTTTT. Translating it yields CASSHSRGDGELFF.

The chain links TRBV2 to TRBJ2-5, with 7 bases fitting TRBD1. This CDR3 contains 12 residues. V shed 7 bases, J shed 7 bases, and the junction held 6 bases outside the gene matches. Germline CDR1 reads SNHLY; CDR2 reads FYNNEI. CDR3 amino acids: CASKVRTGTQYF. CDR3 nucleotides: TGTGCCAGCAAGGTGCGGACAGGGACCCAGTACTTC.

J is TRBJ2-5 and V is TRBV20-1, with 14 bases that match TRBD2. V was pared by 6 bases and J by 2 bases, with 11 bases of the junction left unmatched. CDR1 and CDR2 from the germline V gene are DFQATT and SNEGSKA (reference sequence). There are 17 residues in the CDR3. The CDR3 bases are TGCAGTGCAAGGGGACTAGCGGGAGTGGGGCCACAAGAGACCCAGTACTTC. It translates to CSARGLAGVGPQETQYF.

This sequence joins TRBV5-8 and TRBJ1-2; possible D gene TRBD1, 5 bases. The CDR3 is 14 residues long. Trimming removed 3 bases at V and 2 bases at J, with 11 bases between. CDR1 and CDR2 from the germline V gene are SGHTS and YDEGEE. The CDR3 sequence: CASSSGTVNYGYTF. The CDR3 DNA follows: TGTGCCAGCAGCTCGGGGACTGTGAACTATGGCTACACCTTC.

The chain is built from TRBV7-2 and TRBJ2-1; D is undetermined. Trimming cost V 4 bases and J 4 bases, with 8 bases left between them. The germline V gene encodes CDR1 SGHTA and CDR2 FQGNSA. CDR3 length: 13 residues. CDR3: CASSWKDYNEQFF. CDR3 nucleotides: TGTGCCAGCAGCTGGAAGGATTACAATGAGCAGTTCTTC. Looking up the rest from reference TRBV7-2 and TRBJ2-1 gives the full variable domain: GAGVSQSPSNKVTEKGKDVELRCDPISGHTALYWYRQSLGQGLEFLIYFQGNSAPDKSGLPSDRFSAERTGGSVSTLTIQRTQQEDSAVYLCASSWKDYNEQFFGPGTRLTVL.

This chain joins TRBV5-1 and TRBJ1-2, with 9 positions matching TRBD1. The trim removed 0 bases at V and 8 bases at J, leaving 5 bases unmatched. The CDR3 loop spans 14 amino acids. Germline V gives CDR1 SGHRS, CDR2 YFSETQ. In DNA form, the CDR3 reads TGCGCCAGCAGCTTGGGGACAGGGGTTGTCGGCTACACCTTC. It yields the protein CASSLGTGVVGYTF.

About this clonotype: The conserved closing phenylalanine or tryptophan is absent in this CDR3, likely reflecting a read error. CDR3 in amino acids: CASSVVGQNTEAFL. In nucleotides, the CDR3 is TGTGCCAGCAGCGTAGTCGGACAGAACACTGAAGCTTTCCTT. The chain has TRBV9 and TRBJ1-1, with a tentative D call TRBD1 (5 bases). V gave up 0 bases and J gave up 1 base, with 7 bases separating them. The germline gives CDR1 SGDLS, CDR2 YYNGEE. The CDR3 extends over 14 amino acids.

This clonotype was picked up a small number of times. The chain links TRBV30 to TRBJ1-1; unclear D gene. The CDR3 contains 15 residues. The V end was cut by 5 bases, the J end by 4 bases, with 20 bases between. Germline V gene sequence: CDR1 GTSNPN, CDR2 SVGIG (reference sequence). The CDR3 loop reads CAWSPGGRGSTEAFF. For the CDR3, the DNA is TGTGCCTGGTCCCCCGGAGGGCGCGGTTCCACTGAAGCTTTCTTT.

The table lists this clonotype with a few counts. The junction differs from germline at one of its ends, possibly a read error. The V call is TRBV5-6, the J call TRBJ2-5, with 12 bases identical to TRBD2. This CDR3 has 20 amino acids. The germline V gene encodes CDR1 SGHDT and CDR2 YYEEEE. The CDR3 protein is CASSQDLLAGGRGISETQYF. CDR3 coding DNA: TGCGCCAGCAGCCAAGATCTTCTAGCGGGGGGGCGAGGTATTAGCGAGACCCAGTACTTC.

J is TRBJ1-2 and V is TRBV7-3, with D perhaps TRBD1 (6 bases). The germline V and J ends were trimmed by 5 bases and 6 bases, with 16 bases remaining between them. There are 14 residues in the CDR3. CDR1 is SGHTA and CDR2 is FQGTGA in the germline V gene. CDR3 in DNA: TGTGCCAGCAGCGTTGAACAGGGATCTCATGGCTACACCTTC. As protein: CASSVEQGSHGYTF.

This clonotype was detected only a few times. An end of the junction differs from the germline gene, which may be a read error. V and J are TRBV10-3 and TRBJ1-1, with no clear D. This CDR3 spans 16 amino acids. Germline assignment: CDR1 ENHRY and CDR2 SYGVKD. For the CDR3, the DNA is TGTGCCAGCAGTGAGTTAGGTCGGGGTTTTGGGACTGAAGCTTTCTTT. Amino acid sequence: CASSELGRGFGTEAFF.

The chain is built from TRBV29-1 and TRBJ1-1; D possibly corresponds to TRBD1 (5 bases). The CDR3 loop spans 12 amino acids. The germline CDR1 and CDR2 sequences are SQVTM and ANQGSEA. V lost 8 bases and J lost 4, with 14 bases in between. CDR3 DNA: TGCAGCCCCCAGGGAGTCGGCACTGAAGCTTTCTTT. Translating gives CSPQGVGTEAFF.

This clonotype was recorded once. The conserved closing phenylalanine or tryptophan is absent in this CDR3, likely reflecting a read error. The genes are TRBV6-1 and TRBJ2-5, with 7 positions matching TRBD1. Germline assignment: CDR1 MNHNS and CDR2 SASEGT. The CDR3 is made up of 14 amino acids. In nucleotides, the CDR3 is TGTGCCAGCAGCGAAGGGGGCCAGGAAGAGACCCAGTACGTC. Its protein is CASSEGGQEETQYV.

This clonotype was detected only a few times. This sequence joins TRBV2 and TRBJ2-3; D gene ambiguous. Between the trimmed V and J ends, which lost 4 bases and 6 bases, there was a span of 8 bases. There are 12 residues in the CDR3. Germline V gene data show CDR1 as SNHLY and CDR2 as FYNNEI. The CDR3 DNA follows: TGTGCCAGCAGTGGATCCTGGGATACGCAGTATTTT. Translation: CASSGSWDTQYF.